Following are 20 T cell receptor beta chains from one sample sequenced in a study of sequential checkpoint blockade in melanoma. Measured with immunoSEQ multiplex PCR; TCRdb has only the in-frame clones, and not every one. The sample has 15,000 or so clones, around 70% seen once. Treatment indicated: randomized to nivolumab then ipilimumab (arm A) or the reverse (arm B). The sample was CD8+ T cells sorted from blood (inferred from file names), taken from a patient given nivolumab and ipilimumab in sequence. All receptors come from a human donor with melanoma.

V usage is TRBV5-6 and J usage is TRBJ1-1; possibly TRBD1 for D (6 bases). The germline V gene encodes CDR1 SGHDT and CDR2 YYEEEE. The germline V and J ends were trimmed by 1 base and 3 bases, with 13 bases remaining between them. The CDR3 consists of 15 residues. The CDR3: CASSLLQGPYTEAFF. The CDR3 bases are TGTGCCAGCAGCTTGCTCCAGGGGCCGTACACTGAAGCTTTCTTT.

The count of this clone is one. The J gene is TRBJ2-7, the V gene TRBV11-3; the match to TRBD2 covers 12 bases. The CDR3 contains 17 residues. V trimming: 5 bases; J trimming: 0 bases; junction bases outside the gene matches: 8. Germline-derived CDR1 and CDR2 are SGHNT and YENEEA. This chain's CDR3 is CASSPGTSGLSSYEQYF. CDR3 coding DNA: TGTGCCAGCAGCCCTGGGACTAGCGGGCTGAGCTCCTACGAGCAGTACTTC.

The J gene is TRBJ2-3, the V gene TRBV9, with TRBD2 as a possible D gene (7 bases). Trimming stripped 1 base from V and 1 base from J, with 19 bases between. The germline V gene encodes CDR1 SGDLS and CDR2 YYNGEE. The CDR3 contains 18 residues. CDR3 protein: CASSVWGSGGEGTDTQYF. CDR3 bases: TGTGCCAGCAGCGTATGGGGCTCGGGGGGCGAAGGCACAGATACGCAGTATTTT.

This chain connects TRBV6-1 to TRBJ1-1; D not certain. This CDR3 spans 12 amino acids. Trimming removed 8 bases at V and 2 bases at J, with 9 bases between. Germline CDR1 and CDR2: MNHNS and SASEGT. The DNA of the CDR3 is TGTGCCAGCTGGGCCGACAACACTGAAGCTTTCTTT. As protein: CASWADNTEAFF.

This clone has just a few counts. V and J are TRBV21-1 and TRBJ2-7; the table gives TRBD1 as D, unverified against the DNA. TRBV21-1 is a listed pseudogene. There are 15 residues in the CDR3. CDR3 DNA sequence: TGTGCCAGCAGTCGGGAGGGGGACAGGGGGTACGAGCAGTACTTC. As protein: CASSREGDRGYEQYF.

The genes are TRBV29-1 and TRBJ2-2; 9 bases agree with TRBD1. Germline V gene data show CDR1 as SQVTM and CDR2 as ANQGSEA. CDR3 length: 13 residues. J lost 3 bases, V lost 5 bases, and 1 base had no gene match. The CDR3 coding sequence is TGCAGCGTTACAGGGGGCGACACCGGGGAGCTGTTTTTT. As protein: CSVTGGDTGELFF.

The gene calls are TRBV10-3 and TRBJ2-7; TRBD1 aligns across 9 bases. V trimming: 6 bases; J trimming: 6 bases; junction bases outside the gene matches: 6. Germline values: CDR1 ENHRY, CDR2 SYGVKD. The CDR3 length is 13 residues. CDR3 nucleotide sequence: TGTGCCATCAGGAGTACAGGGGGCGGCGAGCAGTACGTC. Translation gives CAIRSTGGGEQYV.

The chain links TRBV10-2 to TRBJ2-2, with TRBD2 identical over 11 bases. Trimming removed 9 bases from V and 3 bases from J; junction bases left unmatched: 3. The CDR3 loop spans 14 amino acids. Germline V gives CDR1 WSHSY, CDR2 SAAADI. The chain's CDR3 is CASTSGSDTGELFF. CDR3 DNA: TGCGCCAGTACTAGCGGGAGTGACACCGGGGAGCTGTTTTTT.

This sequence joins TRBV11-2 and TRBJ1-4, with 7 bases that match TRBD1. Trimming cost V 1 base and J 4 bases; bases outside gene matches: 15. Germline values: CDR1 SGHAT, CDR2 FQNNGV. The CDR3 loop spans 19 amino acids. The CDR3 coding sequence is TGTGCCAGCAGCTTAGTTCCCAGGGGGGAGGAGGAGGATAATGAAAAACTGTTTTTT. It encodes CASSLVPRGEEEDNEKLFF.

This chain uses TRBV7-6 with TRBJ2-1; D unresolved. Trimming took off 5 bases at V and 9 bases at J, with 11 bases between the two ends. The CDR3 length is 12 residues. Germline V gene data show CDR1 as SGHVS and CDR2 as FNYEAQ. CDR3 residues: CASSTIRTEQFF. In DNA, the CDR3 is TGTGCCAGCAGCACCATTAGAACTGAGCAGTTCTTC.

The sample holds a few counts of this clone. The CDR3 sequence: CASSFTGNRNEQFF. CDR3 nucleotides: TGTGCCAGCAGCTTCACAGGAAATCGCAATGAGCAGTTCTTC. The chain carries TRBV11-1 and TRBJ2-1; maybe TRBD1 (5 bases). V lost 3 bases to trimming and J lost 6 bases, with 12 bases between them. CDR3 length: 14 residues. Germline values: CDR1 SGHAT, CDR2 FQDESV (reference sequence).

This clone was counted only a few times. CDR3 sequence: CASSFAGGLYGYTF. In nucleotides, the CDR3 is TGTGCCAGCAGCTTCGCAGGGGGACTCTATGGCTACACCTTC. The J gene is TRBJ1-2, the V gene TRBV7-9; 7 nucleotides line up with TRBD1. There are 14 residues in the CDR3. The J segment lost 4 bases and the V segment lost 3 bases, leaving 5 bases of the junction unmatched. Germline V CDR1 and CDR2: SEHNR, FQNEAQ (reference sequence).

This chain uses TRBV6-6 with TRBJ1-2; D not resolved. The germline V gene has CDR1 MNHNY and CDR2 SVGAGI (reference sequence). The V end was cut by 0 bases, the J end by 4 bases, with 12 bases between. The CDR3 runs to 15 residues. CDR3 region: CASSYSIGSSYGYTF. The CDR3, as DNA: TGTGCCAGCAGTTACTCGATCGGTTCTTCCTATGGCTACACCTTC.

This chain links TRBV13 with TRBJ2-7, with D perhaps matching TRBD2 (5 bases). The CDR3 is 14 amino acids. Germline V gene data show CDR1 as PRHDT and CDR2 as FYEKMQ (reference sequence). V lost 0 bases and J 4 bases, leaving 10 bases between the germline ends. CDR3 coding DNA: TGTGCCAGCAGCTTAGGCCCGAGGGCATACGAGCAGTACGTC. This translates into CASSLGPRAYEQYV.

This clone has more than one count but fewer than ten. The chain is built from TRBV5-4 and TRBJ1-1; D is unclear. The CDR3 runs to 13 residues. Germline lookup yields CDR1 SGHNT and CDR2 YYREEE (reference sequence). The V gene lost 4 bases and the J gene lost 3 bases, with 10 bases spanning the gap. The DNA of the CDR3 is TGTGCCAGCAGCCGCAACGGGGACACTGAAGCTTTCTTT. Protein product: CASSRNGDTEAFF.

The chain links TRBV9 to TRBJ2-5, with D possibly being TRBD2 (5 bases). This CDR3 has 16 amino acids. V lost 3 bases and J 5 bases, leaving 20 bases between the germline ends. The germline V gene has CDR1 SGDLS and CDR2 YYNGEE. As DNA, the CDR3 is TGTGCCAGCAGCGCTGGTAGCTCCTCACCGGGGGAGACCCAGTACTTC. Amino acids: CASSAGSSSPGETQYF.

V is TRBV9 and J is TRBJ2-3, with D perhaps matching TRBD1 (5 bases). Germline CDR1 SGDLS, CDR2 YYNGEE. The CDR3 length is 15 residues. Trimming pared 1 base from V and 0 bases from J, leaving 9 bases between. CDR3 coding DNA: TGTGCCAGCAGCGTAAGGGGAAGAAGCACAGATACGCAGTATTTT. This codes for CASSVRGRSTDTQYF. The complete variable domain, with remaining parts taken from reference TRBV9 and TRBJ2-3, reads DSGVTQTPKHLITATGQRVTLRCSPRSGDLSVYWYQQSLDQGLQFLIQYYNGEERAKGNILERFSAQQFPDLHSELNLSSLELGDSALYFCASSVRGRSTDTQYFGPGTRLTVL.

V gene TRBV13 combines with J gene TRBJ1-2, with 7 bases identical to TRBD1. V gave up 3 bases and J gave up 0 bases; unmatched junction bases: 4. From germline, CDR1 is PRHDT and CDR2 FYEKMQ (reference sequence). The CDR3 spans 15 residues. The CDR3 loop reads CASSFPGQTNYGYTF. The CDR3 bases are TGTGCCAGCAGCTTCCCGGGACAGACTAACTATGGCTACACCTTC.

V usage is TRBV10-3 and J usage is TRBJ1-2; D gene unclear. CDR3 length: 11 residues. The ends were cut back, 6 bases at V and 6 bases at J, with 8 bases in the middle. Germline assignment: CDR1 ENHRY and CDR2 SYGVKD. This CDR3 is CAIRLRDGYTF. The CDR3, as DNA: TGTGCCATCAGGCTTCGGGATGGCTACACCTTC.

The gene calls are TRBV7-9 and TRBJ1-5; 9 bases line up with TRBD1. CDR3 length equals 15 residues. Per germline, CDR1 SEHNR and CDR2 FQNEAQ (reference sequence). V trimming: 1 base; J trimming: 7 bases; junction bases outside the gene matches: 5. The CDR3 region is CASSLVGQGDQPQHF. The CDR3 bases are TGTGCCAGCAGCTTAGTGGGACAGGGAGACCAGCCCCAGCATTTT. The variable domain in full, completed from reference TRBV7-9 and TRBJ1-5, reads DTGVSQNPRHKITKRGQNVTFRCDPISEHNRLYWYRQTLGQGPEFLTYFQNEAQLEKSRLLSDRFSAERPKGSFSTLEIQRTEQGDSAMYLCASSLVGQGDQPQHFGDGTRLSIL.